This record concerns one TCR beta chain sequence. What it recognizes is unknown. The data were taken from a study of cytomegalovirus exposure and HLA in healthy donors. V lost 6 bases, J lost 6 bases, and 10 bases stayed unmatched. CDR3 length equals 15 residues. Germline loops: CDR1 SGHTS, CDR2 YDEGEE. The PCR contained 60 Vbeta and 13 Jbeta primers. TCRdb keeps only in-frame clones here, not all; method: immunoSEQ multiplex PCR. The sample comprises a few hundred thousand clones, about 75% of which are singletons, and around 2.3% rests with the top ten. Findings of the study overall: As immune exposure information, only CMV serostatus was available. As a later analysis revealed, the rate of TCR association differed by HLA locus, with DRB1 most and HLA-C fewest. It was reported that TCR beta sequences correctly inferred the HLA-A and HLA-B alleles for most subjects.

The V and J genes are TRBV5-8 and TRBJ2-2; 8 nucleotides line up with TRBD1. The sample comprised PBMCs. This clonotype was sampled from a female donor in good health and CMV-seronegative. The DNA of the CDR3 is TGTGCCAGCAACCCGGACAGGGCGGGGTCCGGGGAGCTGTTTTTT. Translating gives CASNPDRAGSGELFF.